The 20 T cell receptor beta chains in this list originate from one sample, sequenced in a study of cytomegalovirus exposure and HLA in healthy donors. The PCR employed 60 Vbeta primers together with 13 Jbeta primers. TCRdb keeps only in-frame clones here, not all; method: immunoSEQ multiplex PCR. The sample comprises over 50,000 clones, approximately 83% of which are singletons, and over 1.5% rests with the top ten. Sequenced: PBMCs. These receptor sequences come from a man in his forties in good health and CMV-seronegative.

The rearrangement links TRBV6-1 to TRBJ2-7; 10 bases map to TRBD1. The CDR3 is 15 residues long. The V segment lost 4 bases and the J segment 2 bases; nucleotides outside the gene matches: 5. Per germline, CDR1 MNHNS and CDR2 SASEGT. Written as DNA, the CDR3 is TGTGCCAGCAGTGTAAGAGGGACAGGGGCCTACGAGCAGTACTTC. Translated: CASSVRGTGAYEQYF.

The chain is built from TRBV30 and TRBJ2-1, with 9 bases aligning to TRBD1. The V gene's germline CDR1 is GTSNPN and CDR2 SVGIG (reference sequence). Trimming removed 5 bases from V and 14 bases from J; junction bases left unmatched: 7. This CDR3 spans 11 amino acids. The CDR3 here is CAWGTGPVEFF. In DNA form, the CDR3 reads TGTGCCTGGGGGACAGGGCCGGTAGAGTTCTTC.

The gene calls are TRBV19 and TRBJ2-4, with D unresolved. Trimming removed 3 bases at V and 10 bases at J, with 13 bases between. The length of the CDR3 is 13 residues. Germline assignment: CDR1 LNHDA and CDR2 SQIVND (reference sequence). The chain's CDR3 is CASSMSDSRIQYF. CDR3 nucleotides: TGTGCCAGTAGTATGTCCGACTCGAGGATTCAGTACTTC. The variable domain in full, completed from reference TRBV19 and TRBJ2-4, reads DGGITQSPKYLFRKEGQNVTLSCEQNLNHDAMYWYRQDPGQGLRLIYYSQIVNDFQKGDIAEGYSVSREKKESFPLTVTSAQKNPTAFYLCASSMSDSRIQYFGAGTRLSVL.

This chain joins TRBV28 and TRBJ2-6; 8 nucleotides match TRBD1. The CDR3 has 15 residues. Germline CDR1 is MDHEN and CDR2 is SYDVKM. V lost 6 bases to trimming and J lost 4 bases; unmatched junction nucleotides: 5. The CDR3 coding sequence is TGTGCCAGCAGAGGGCAGGGGGCGGGGGCCAACGTCCTGACTTTC. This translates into CASRGQGAGANVLTF.

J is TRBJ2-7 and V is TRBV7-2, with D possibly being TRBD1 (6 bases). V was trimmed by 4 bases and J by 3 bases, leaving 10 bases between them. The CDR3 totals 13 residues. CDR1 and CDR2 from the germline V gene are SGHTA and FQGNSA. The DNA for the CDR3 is TGTGCCAGCAGCTACGGGACAAACTACGAGCAGTACGTC. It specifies CASSYGTNYEQYV.

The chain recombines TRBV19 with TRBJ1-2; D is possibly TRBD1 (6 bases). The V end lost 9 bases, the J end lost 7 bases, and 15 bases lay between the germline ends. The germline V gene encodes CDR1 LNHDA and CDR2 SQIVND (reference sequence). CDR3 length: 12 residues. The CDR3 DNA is TGTGCCAGCAGCTTACAGGGTACTGGCTACACCTTC. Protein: CASSLQGTGYTF.

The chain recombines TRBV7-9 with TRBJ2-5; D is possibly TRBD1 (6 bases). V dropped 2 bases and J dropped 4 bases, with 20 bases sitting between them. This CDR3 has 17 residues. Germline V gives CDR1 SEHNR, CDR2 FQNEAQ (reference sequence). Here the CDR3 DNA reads TGTGCCAGCAGCTTAACCCCAATTCCAGGGGAAGGAGAGACCCAGTACTTC. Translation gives CASSLTPIPGEGETQYF.

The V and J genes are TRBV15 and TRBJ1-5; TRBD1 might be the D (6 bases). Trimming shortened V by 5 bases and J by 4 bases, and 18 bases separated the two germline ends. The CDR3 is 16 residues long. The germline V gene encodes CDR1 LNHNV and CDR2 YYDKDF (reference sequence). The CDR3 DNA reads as TGTGCCACCAGCGATCCAGGATGGGGGCGAAATCAGCCCCAGCATTTT. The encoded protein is CATSDPGWGRNQPQHF.

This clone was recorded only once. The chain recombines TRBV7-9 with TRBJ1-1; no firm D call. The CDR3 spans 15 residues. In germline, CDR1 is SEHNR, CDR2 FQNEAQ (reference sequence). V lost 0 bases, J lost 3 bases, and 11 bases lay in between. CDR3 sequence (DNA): TGTGCCAGCAGCTTAGCGACCCTGGGCGACACTGAAGCTTTCTTT. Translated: CASSLATLGDTEAFF.

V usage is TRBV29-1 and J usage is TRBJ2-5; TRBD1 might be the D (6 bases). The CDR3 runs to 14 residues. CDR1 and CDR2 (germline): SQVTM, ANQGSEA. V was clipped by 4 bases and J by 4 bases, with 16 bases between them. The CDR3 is CSVGARGGAETQYF. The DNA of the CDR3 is TGCAGCGTTGGGGCCAGGGGTGGCGCAGAGACCCAGTACTTC.

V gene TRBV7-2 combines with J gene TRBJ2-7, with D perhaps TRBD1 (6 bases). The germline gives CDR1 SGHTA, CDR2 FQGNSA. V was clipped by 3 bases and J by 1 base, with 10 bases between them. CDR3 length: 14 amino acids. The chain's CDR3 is CASSFGTSSYEQYF. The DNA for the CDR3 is TGTGCCAGCAGCTTTGGGACAAGTTCCTACGAGCAGTACTTC.

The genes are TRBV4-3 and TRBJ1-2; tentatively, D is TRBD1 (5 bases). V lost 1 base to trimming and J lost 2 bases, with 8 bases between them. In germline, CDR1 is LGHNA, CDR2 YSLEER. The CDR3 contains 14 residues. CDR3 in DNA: TGCGCCAGCAGCCAAGCAAACAGGAACTATGGCTACACCTTC. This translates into CASSQANRNYGYTF.

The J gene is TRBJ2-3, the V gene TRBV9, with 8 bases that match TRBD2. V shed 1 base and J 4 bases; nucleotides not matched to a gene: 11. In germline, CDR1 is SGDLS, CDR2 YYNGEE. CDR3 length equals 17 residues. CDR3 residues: CASSVLDSGGVADTQYF. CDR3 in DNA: TGTGCCAGCAGCGTACTCGACTCCGGGGGGGTCGCAGATACGCAGTATTTT.

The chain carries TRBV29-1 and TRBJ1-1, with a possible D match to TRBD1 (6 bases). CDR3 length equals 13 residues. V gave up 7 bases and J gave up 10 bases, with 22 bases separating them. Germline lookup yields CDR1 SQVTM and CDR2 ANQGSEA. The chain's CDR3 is CSGEPGHSAGAFF. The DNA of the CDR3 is TGCAGCGGCGAACCGGGACACTCCGCGGGAGCTTTCTTT.

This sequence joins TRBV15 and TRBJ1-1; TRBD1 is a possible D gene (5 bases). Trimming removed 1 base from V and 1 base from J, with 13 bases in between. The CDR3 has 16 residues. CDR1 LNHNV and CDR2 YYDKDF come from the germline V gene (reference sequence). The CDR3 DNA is TGTGCCACCAGCAGAGCGTACGGGGGAACGAACACTGAAGCTTTCTTT. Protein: CATSRAYGGTNTEAFF.

CDR3 sequence reads: CASSAYGSLTDTQYF. In nucleotides, the CDR3 is TGTGCCAGCAGCGCCTACGGGTCCCTCACAGATACGCAGTATTTT. This chain joins TRBV9 and TRBJ2-3; D is ambiguous. The length of the CDR3 is 15 residues. CDR1 is SGDLS and CDR2 is YYNGEE in the germline V gene. V dropped 3 bases and J dropped 2 bases, with 13 bases sitting between them. Filled out from reference TRBV9 and TRBJ2-3, the complete variable domain reads DSGVTQTPKHLITATGQRVTLRCSPRSGDLSVYWYQQSLDQGLQFLIQYYNGEERAKGNILERFSAQQFPDLHSELNLSSLELGDSALYFCASSAYGSLTDTQYFGPGTRLTVL.

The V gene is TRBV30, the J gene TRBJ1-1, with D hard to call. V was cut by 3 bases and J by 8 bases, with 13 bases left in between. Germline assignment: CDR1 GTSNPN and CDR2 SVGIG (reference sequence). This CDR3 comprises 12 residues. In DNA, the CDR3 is TGTGCCTGGAGGTTTGCGGCGGGGGAAGCTTTCTTT. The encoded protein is CAWRFAAGEAFF.

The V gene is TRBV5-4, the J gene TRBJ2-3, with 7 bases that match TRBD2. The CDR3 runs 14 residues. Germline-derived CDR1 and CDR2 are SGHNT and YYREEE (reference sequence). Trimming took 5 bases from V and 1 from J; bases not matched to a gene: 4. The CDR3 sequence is CASRPRGGTDTQYF. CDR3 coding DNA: TGTGCCAGCAGGCCACGGGGGGGCACAGATACGCAGTATTTT.

In nucleotides, the CDR3 is TGTGCCAGTAGTACCACAGGGGGGGACACTGAAGCTTTCTTT. Translation gives CASSTTGGDTEAFF. The chain has TRBV19 and TRBJ1-1; the match to TRBD1 covers 8 bases. The V gene end was trimmed by 4 bases and the J gene end by 3 bases; junction bases not matched to a gene: 4. In germline, CDR1 is LNHDA, CDR2 SQIVND (reference sequence). CDR3 length: 14 amino acids. Looking up the rest from reference TRBV19 and TRBJ1-1 gives the full variable domain: DGGITQSPKYLFRKEGQNVTLSCEQNLNHDAMYWYRQDPGQGLRLIYYSQIVNDFQKGDIAEGYSVSREKKESFPLTVTSAQKNPTAFYLCASSTTGGDTEAFFGQGTRLTVV.

CDR3 amino acids: CASSAISGGKDTQYF. The CDR3 DNA reads as TGTGCCAGCAGCGCCATTAGCGGGGGAAAAGATACGCAGTATTTT. The genes are TRBV9 and TRBJ2-3; the match to TRBD2 covers 9 bases. CDR1 and CDR2 (germline): SGDLS, YYNGEE. Germline trimming cut 3 bases from V and 5 bases from J; bases unmatched to any gene: 7. The CDR3 is 15 amino acids.